The sequence of this T cell receptor (beta chain) was determined in a study of regulatory T cells in long-lasting Graves disease. Regarding the study as a whole: TCR diversity was lower in persistent Graves' patients (versus newly diagnosed ones).

CDR3-region Arm-PCR and iRepertoire HTBI primers produced the TCR beta libraries. MiXCR, run by TCRdb on the multiplex PCR reads, gives a single entry per CDR3 protein. Of some 500,000 distinct CDR3 sequences listed, roughly 13% are singletons. The time point: newly diagnosed GD, antithyroid drugs for less than 3 months. RNA extracted from PBMCs served as the sequencing template. Germline CDR1 is SGHRS and CDR2 is YFSETQ. CDR3 size: 14 residues. Trimming shortened V by 3 bases and J by 5 bases, and 15 bases separated the two germline ends. This clonotype occurred many times. Its cognate antigen is unknown. The same sample was also studied in work on T cells in Graves' hyperthyroidism and ophthalmopathy. As that study records: Blood samples included most of the expanded thyroid clonotypes exceeding 0.001.

The chain combines TRBV5-1 with TRBJ2-7, with D perhaps matching TRBD2 (5 bases). Specimen: peripheral blood mononuclear cells (PBMCs), collected at new diagnosis, from a patient treated with antithyroid drugs. This clonotype was obtained from a man under 40 with Graves disease. This CDR3 is CASSSGERKNEQYF. Here the CDR3 DNA reads TGCGCCAGCAGCTCCGGAGAGCGGAAGAACGAGCAGTACTTC.